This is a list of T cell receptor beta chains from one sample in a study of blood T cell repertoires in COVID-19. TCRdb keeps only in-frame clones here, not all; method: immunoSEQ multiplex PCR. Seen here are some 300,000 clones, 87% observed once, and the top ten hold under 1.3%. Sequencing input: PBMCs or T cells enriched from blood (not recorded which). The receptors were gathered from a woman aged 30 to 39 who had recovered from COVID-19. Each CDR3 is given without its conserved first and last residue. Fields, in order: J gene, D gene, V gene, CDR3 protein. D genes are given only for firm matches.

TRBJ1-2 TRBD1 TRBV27 ASSPDRGYIYGYT
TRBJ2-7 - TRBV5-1 ASSLDWLSSYEQY
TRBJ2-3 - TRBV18 ASSPPLGASTDTQY
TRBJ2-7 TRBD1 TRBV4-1 ASSQEQPGQDLSYEQY
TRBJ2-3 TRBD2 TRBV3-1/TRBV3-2 ASSQGTITDTQY
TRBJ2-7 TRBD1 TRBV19 ASDPGTGVGEQY
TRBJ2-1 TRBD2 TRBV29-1 SVLGLAGFNEQF
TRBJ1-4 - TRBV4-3 ASSQVRIATNEKLF
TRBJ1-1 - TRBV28 ASSVWGLGTEAF
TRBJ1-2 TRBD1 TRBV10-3 AISEVRDSRYGYT
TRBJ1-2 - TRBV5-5 ASSSLGLRGYT